These 4 T cell receptor beta chains were all obtained from the same sample, sequenced in a study of blood T cell repertoires in COVID-19. Assay used: immunoSEQ multiplex PCR; TCRdb lists only in-frame clones, some missing. The data contain around 360,000 clones, about 89% of them seen just once; the ten biggest clones take up less than 2.5%. The sequenced sample consisted of PBMCs or T cells enriched from blood (not recorded which). Receptor source: a man aged 40-49 years in a cohort exposed to, infected with or recovered from COVID-19 (not recorded which).

The gene calls are TRBV5-5 and TRBJ1-4, with TRBD1 matching 8 bases. CDR3 size: 14 residues. The trim removed 5 bases at V and 5 bases at J, leaving 5 bases unmatched. Germline V gives CDR1 SGHKS, CDR2 YYEKEE (reference sequence). In DNA, the CDR3 is TGTGCCAGCAGGACCGGACAGGGAAATGAAAAACTGTTTTTT. Translating gives CASRTGQGNEKLFF. Drawing the rest from reference TRBV5-5 and TRBJ1-4, the complete variable domain is DAGVTQSPTHLIKTRGQQVTLRCSPISGHKSVSWYQQVLGQGPQFIFQYYEKEERGRGNFPDRFSARQFPNYSSELNVNALLLGDSALYLCASRTGQGNEKLFFGSGTQLSVL.

Only a few counts were recorded for this clone. The chain carries TRBV6-4 and TRBJ2-3, with D perhaps TRBD2 (5 bases). This CDR3 is built from 15 residues. The V gene lost 3 bases and the J gene lost 0 bases, with 10 bases spanning the gap. Germline-derived CDR1 and CDR2 are MRHNA and SNTAGT. The CDR3 is CASSEGGSSTDTQYF. DNA of the CDR3: TGTGCCAGCAGTGAAGGCGGGTCGAGCACAGATACGCAGTATTTT.

J is TRBJ1-1 and V is TRBV19; D is possibly TRBD1 (5 bases). Trimming removed 6 bases from V and 3 bases from J, with 14 bases in between. There are 14 residues in the CDR3. CDR1 LNHDA and CDR2 SQIVND come from the germline V gene (reference sequence). The CDR3 DNA sequence: TGTGCCAGTAGCTGGCGTGCGGGGGACACTGAAGCTTTCTTT. This codes for CASSWRAGDTEAFF.

This clone has a single count. This chain connects TRBV19 to TRBJ2-3; TRBD1 aligns across 7 bases. Germline trimming cut 6 bases from V and 4 bases from J; bases unmatched to any gene: 10. Germline assignment: CDR1 LNHDA and CDR2 SQIVND (reference sequence). The CDR3 totals 15 residues. CDR3 sequence: CASSPTGRIADTQYF. The CDR3 DNA reads TGTGCCAGTAGCCCGACAGGGCGAATCGCAGATACGCAGTATTTT.